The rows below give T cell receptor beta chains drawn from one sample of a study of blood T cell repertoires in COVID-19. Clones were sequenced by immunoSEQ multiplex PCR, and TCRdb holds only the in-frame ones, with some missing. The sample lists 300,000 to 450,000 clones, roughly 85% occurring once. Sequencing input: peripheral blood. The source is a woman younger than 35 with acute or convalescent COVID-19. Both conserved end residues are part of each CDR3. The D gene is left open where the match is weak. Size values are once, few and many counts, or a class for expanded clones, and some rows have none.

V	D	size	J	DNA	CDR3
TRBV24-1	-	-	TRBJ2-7	TGTGCCACCTCGGGGGAGTCCGAGCAGTACTTC	CATSGESEQYF
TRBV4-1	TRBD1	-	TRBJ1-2	TGCGCCAGCAGCACCCGTCCCGGGACAGTTAACTATGGCTACACCTTC	CASSTRPGTVNYGYTF
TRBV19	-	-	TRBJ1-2	TGTGCCAGTAGTATAGATCTGGGCTACACCTTC	CASSIDLGYTF
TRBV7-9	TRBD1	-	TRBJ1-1	TGTGCCAGCAGCTTAACAGGGGGAGGCACTGAAGCTTTCTTT	CASSLTGGGTEAFF
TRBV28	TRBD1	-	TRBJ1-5	TGTGCCAGCAGTTTACTCCTCGACAGGGCGAGCAATCAGCCCCAGCATTTT	CASSLLLDRASNQPQHF
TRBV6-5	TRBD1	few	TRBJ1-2	TGTGCCAGCAGTTACTCGGAGTTTGGACAGGGAGGCTACACCTTC	CASSYSEFGQGGYTF
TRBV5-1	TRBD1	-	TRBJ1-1	TGCGCCAGCAGCCCGGGACAGGCGAACACTGAAGCTTTCTTT	CASSPGQANTEAFF
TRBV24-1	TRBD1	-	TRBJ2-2	TGTGCCACCCGGACGGGGACAGGGGGTCGTCCCGGGGAGCTGTTTTTT	CATRTGTGGRPGELFF
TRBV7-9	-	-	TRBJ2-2	TGTGCCAGCAGCGCGGGGTCCACCGGGGAGCTGTTTTTT	CASSAGSTGELFF
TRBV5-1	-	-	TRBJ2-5	TGCGCCAGCAGCCCGCCCCCAAACCAGGGACAAGAGACCCAGTACTTC	CASSPPPNQGQETQYF
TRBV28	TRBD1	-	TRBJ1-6	TGTGCCAGCAGTGTTCGGACAGGAGGTTCCCGGTCACCCCTCCACTTT	CASSVRTGGSRSPLHF
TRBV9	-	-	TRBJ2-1	TGTGCCAGCAGCGGGACCACAGGGCAAGCAGATGAGCAGTTCTTC	CASSGTTGQADEQFF
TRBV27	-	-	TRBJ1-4	TGTGCCAGCAGTCCCCGACAGACAACTAATGAAAAACTGTTTTTT	CASSPRQTTNEKLFF
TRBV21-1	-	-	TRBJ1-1	TGTGCCAGCAGCTCGCCAGGACAGGGGGCAAATGAAGCTTTCTTT	CASSSPGQGANEAFF
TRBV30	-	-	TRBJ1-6	TGTGCCTGGAGTGTACTGGCCAGGGTGGCACCCCTCCACTTT	CAWSVLARVAPLHF
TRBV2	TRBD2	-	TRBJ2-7	TGTGCCATATCTACTAGCGGGAGGACCGTCGAGCAGTACTTC	CAISTSGRTVEQYF
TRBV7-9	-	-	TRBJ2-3	TGTGCCAGCAGCTTAATTGTAGTTCCAGATACGCAGTATTTT	CASSLIVVPDTQYF
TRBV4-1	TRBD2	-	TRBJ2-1	TGCGCCAGCAGCCCTTTCGGGGGGAACAATGAGCAGTTCTTC	CASSPFGGNNEQFF
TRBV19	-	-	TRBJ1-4	TGTGCCAGTAGTATAGTCGAACAGGAAACGGATGAAAAACTGTTTTTT	CASSIVEQETDEKLFF
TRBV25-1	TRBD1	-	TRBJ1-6	TGTGCCAGCAGTGCGGGGACAGCTCGGGGGACCTATAATTCACCCCTCCACTTT	CASSAGTARGTYNSPLHF
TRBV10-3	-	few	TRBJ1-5	TGTGCCATCAGTGAGGGTTCTGACAGTAATCAGCCCCAGCATTTT	CAISEGSDSNQPQHF
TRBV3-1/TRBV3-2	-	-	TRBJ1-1	TGTGCCAGCACACAATCTGTCAACAGGAACACTGAAGCTTTCTTT	CASTQSVNRNTEAFF
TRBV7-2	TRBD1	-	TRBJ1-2	TGTGCCAGCAGCTCAACCGGGACAGGGCCCTATGGCTACACCTTC	CASSSTGTGPYGYTF
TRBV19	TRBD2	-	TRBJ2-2	TGTGCCAGTACTTCTAGCGGGAGTAGAAACACCGGGGAGCTGTTTTTT	CASTSSGSRNTGELFF
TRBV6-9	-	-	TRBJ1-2	TGTGCCAGCACGGTCAGGGGCCGGCTCAGAGGCTACACCTTC	CASTVRGRLRGYTF
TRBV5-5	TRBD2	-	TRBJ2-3	TGTGCCAGCAGACCGCTAGCGGGGGGGCCGAGCCACACAGATACGCAGTATTTT	CASRPLAGGPSHTDTQYF
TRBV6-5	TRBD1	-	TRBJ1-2	TGTGCCAGCAGAGACAGAAGGGGGCTGTTTGGGGGCTACACCTTC	CASRDRRGLFGGYTF
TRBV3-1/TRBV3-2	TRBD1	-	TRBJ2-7	TGTGCCAGCAGCCCCGGACAGGGCGGCGAGCAGTACTTC	CASSPGQGGEQYF
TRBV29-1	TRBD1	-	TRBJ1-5	TGCAGCGCCAAGACAGGGGGCAGGAGCAATCAGCCCCAGCATTTT	CSAKTGGRSNQPQHF
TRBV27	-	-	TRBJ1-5	TGTGCCAGCAAGCCAAAGGGGCGGGGGGGATTCAATCAGCCCCAGCATTTT	CASKPKGRGGFNQPQHF
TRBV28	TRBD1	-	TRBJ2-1	TGTGCCAGCAGTTTATCCGGGACAGGGTGGGTCAGTGAGCAGTTCTTC	CASSLSGTGWVSEQFF
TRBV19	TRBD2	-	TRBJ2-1	TGTGCCAGTAGTAACTATCTCCGGGGGGAACTTGATGAGCAGTTCTTC	CASSNYLRGELDEQFF
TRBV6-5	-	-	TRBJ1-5	TGTGCCACGTGGACAGATAGCAATCAGCCCCAGCATTTT	CATWTDSNQPQHF
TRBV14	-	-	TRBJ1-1	TGTGCCAGCAGCAGTGCTCAGGGCGGTACCATGAACACTGAAGCTTTCTTT	CASSSAQGGTMNTEAFF
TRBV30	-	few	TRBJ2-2	TGTGCCTGGAGTGTAGCCCCGAACACCGGGGAGCTGTTTTTT	CAWSVAPNTGELFF
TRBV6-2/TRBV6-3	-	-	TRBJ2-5	TGTGCCAGCAGCCAAGGGTCGCCAGGGTCAACGGAGACCCAGTACTTC	CASSQGSPGSTETQYF
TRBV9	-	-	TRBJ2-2	TGTGCCAGCAGCGTATCCAAGAACACCGGGGAGCTGTTTTTT	CASSVSKNTGELFF
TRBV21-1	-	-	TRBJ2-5	TGTGCCAGCAGCAGCCGAGACAGAAATAAAGAGACCCAGTACTTC	CASSSRDRNKETQYF
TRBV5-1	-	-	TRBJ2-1	TGCGCCAGCAGCTTGGAAGGCGGGGCTAACTACAATGAGCAGTTCTTC	CASSLEGGANYNEQFF
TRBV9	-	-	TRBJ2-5	TGTGCCAGCAGTACTCGCGAAGAGCCAGAGACCCAGTACTTC	CASSTREEPETQYF
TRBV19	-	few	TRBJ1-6	TGTGCCAGTGGAACCAGGGGTAACAATTCACCCCTCCACTTT	CASGTRGNNSPLHF
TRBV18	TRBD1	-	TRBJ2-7	TGTGCCAGCTCACCAATAGGGGACAGGGACCCGGGCGAGCAGTACTTC	CASSPIGDRDPGEQYF
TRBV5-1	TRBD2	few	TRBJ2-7	TGCGCCAGCAGCTTGGCCTTGGGACTAGCGGGGGGGCGGTCATTGAACGAGCAGTACTTC	CASSLALGLAGGRSLNEQYF
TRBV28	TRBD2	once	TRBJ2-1	TGTGCCAGCAGCGAACGACTAGCGCACAATGAGCAGTTCTTC	CASSERLAHNEQFF
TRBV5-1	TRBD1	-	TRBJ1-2	TGCGCCAGCAGCTTGGACGACAGGGTCTATGGCTACACCTTC	CASSLDDRVYGYTF
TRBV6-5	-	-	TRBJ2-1	TGTGCCAGCTTCAGGGCACTGGGCAATGAGCAGTTCTTC	CASFRALGNEQFF
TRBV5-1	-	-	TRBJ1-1	TGCGCCAGCAGCTCGATGGCGGGACCCGCAACTGAAGCTTTCTTT	CASSSMAGPATEAFF
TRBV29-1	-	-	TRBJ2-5	TGCAGCGTTGCCCCAGGAGAGACCCAGTACTTC	CSVAPGETQYF
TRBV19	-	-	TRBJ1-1	TGTGCCGGAGTTCCGGGACACCAGAACACTGAAGCTTTCTTT	CAGVPGHQNTEAFF
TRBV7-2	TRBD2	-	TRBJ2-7	TGTGCCAGCAGCTCAACTCCGGGACTAGCGGGAGTGTCCTACGAGCAGTACTTC	CASSSTPGLAGVSYEQYF
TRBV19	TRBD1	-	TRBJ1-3	TGTGCCAGTAGTGCTGGGACAGTCTCTGGAAACACCATATATTTT	CASSAGTVSGNTIYF
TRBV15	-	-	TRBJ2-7	TGTGCCACCAGCAGAGTCAGGGAGCAGTACTTC	CATSRVREQYF
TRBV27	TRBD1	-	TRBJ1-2	TGTGCCAGCAGGTGGACAGGGACAGTCTATGGCTACACCTTC	CASRWTGTVYGYTF
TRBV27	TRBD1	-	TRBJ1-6	TGTGCCAGCAGTCGATCCGCCTCCGGGACAGGAAATTCACCCCTCCACTTT	CASSRSASGTGNSPLHF
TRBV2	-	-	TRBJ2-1	TGTGCCAGCAGTGAAGAGATGGCCCGGGGGACGTACAATGAGCAGTTCTTC	CASSEEMARGTYNEQFF
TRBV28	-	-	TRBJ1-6	TGTGCCAGCAGTTTCCCAGGATATAATTCACCCCTCCACTTT	CASSFPGYNSPLHF